This T cell receptor (beta chain) was sequenced in a study of response to subunit inactivated influenza vaccine. Via MiXCR, TCRdb re-called the RT-PCR reads, giving one row per CDR3 protein. The sample shows about 620,000 distinct CDR3 sequences, 12% of them seen only once. Germline lookup yields CDR1 SGHRS and CDR2 YFSETQ. CDR3 length: 15 amino acids. V shed 0 bases and J shed 3 bases, with 13 bases lying between them. Regarding the study as a whole: With each seasonal influenza vaccination, the authors suggested, few new T cells are recruited.

About this clonotype: Its specificity is unknown.

This sequence joins TRBV5-1 and TRBJ2-7; D call uncertain. The clonotype originates from a man aged 45-60 years who received an inactivated influenza vaccine. The source was PBMCs from blood, collected on the day of vaccination. CDR3 region: CASSLDSEKVYEQYF. DNA of the CDR3: TGCGCCAGCAGCTTGGATTCCGAAAAAGTCTACGAGCAGTACTTC.